Listed here are 11 T cell receptor beta chains from one sample, sequenced in a study of blood T cell repertoires in COVID-19. Only in-frame clones appear in the TCRdb table, and some are missing; sequencing was by immunoSEQ multiplex PCR. The repertoire consists of about 200,000 clones, with around 84% occurring once and the leading ten covering less than 20%. What was sequenced was peripheral blood. Receptors were obtained from a human donor in a cohort sampled during active COVID-19.

The chain joins TRBV4-1 to TRBJ2-3, with 8 bases identical to TRBD1. CDR1 is MGHRA, CDR2 YSYEKL, per germline. Trimming cost V 4 bases and J 2 bases; bases outside gene matches: 17. The CDR3 totals 19 residues. The CDR3 DNA sequence: TGCGCCAGCAGCCCACAACCCTACAGGGGGTTGTATCTCACAGATACGCAGTATTTT. This codes for CASSPQPYRGLYLTDTQYF.

This sequence joins TRBV29-1 and TRBJ2-5, with a weak D call TRBD2 (5 bases). The CDR3 extends over 13 amino acids. Germline V gives CDR1 SQVTM, CDR2 ANQGSEA. V was trimmed by 4 bases and J by 3 bases, leaving 12 bases between them. The DNA for the CDR3 is TGCAGCGTTGTGGAAACGGGAAAAGAGACCCAGTACTTC. It encodes CSVVETGKETQYF.

This rearrangement joins TRBV3-1 (or the pseudogene TRBV3-2) to TRBJ1-2; D ambiguous. Deletions cut 5 bases from V and 8 bases from J, with 15 bases between. The CDR3 is 13 residues long. The germline V gene has CDR1 LGHDT and CDR2 YNNKEL (reference sequence). The CDR3 DNA is TGTGCCAGCAGCTCCGGGAGGGCGCGAGGCTACACCTTC. Its protein is CASSSGRARGYTF.

The chain is built from TRBV3-1 (or the pseudogene TRBV3-2) and TRBJ1-1; D may be TRBD1 (6 bases). Trimming pared 2 bases from V and 4 bases from J, leaving 11 bases between. Germline V CDR1 and CDR2: LGHDT, YNNKEL (reference sequence). The CDR3 length is 14 residues. The CDR3 DNA reads as TGTGCCAGCAGCCAAACGGACAGAACCACTGAAGCTTTCTTT. This sequence encodes CASSQTDRTTEAFF.

The CDR3 DNA is TGTGCCAGCAGCCAACATATAGCGGGCGGGTCAGATACGCAGTATTTT. Translating it yields CASSQHIAGGSDTQYF. The chain is built from TRBV3-1 (or the pseudogene TRBV3-2) and TRBJ2-3; 7 bases are shared with TRBD2. Germline CDR1 reads LGHDT; CDR2 reads YNNKEL (reference sequence). The V and J ends lost 2 bases and 4 bases, in that order; junction bases with no gene match: 9. The CDR3 is 16 amino acids.

This rearrangement joins TRBV12-3 or TRBV12-4 to TRBJ2-2; D is unresolved. The CDR3 sequence is 13 residues long. V gave up 3 bases and J gave up 4 bases, with 6 bases separating them. The CDR3 nucleotides read TGTGCCAGCAGTTTCAAGCGCACCGGGGAGCTGTTTTTT. The encoded protein is CASSFKRTGELFF.

The V and J genes are TRBV12-3 or TRBV12-4 and TRBJ2-2, with unresolved D. This CDR3 has 12 amino acids. The ends were cut back, 7 bases at V and 4 bases at J, with 7 bases in the middle. The CDR3 region is CASKTVTGELFF. In nucleotides, the CDR3 is TGTGCCAGCAAAACAGTCACCGGGGAGCTGTTTTTT.

The J gene is TRBJ2-5, the V gene TRBV5-1; 16 bases line up with TRBD2. In germline, CDR1 is SGHRS, CDR2 YFSETQ. The V gene end was trimmed by 4 bases and the J gene end by 4 bases; junction bases not matched to a gene: 4. This CDR3 region has 16 residues. DNA for the CDR3: TGCGCCAGCAGCCAGGGACTAGCGGGGGGGACAGAGACCCAGTACTTC. It yields the protein CASSQGLAGGTETQYF.

This clone was counted a single time. V is TRBV6-5 and J is TRBJ2-1; 11 bases line up with TRBD2. The CDR3 runs to 15 residues. Germline-derived CDR1 and CDR2 are MNHEY and SVGAGI. Trimming removed 4 bases from V and 3 bases from J; junction bases left unmatched: 2. The CDR3 region has the DNA TGTGCCAGCAGTTTACTAGCGGGGGACTACAATGAGCAGTTCTTC. The encoded protein is CASSLLAGDYNEQFF.

In DNA, the CDR3 is TGCGCCAGCAGCTCAGGGACAGTCTTTATGAACACTGAAGCTTTCTTT. Translating gives CASSSGTVFMNTEAFF. The V gene is TRBV5-1, the J gene TRBJ1-1; 7 nucleotides agree with TRBD1. Trimming at V came to 3 bases and at J to 0 bases, leaving 8 bases not matched to a gene. The CDR3 is made up of 16 amino acids. CDR1 SGHRS and CDR2 YFSETQ come from the germline V gene.

The genes are TRBV2 and TRBJ2-1; 7 bases match TRBD2. This CDR3 has 14 residues. V shed 6 bases, J shed 0 bases, and the junction held 2 bases outside the gene matches. Looked up from germline, CDR1 is SNHLY and CDR2 is FYNNEI. CDR3 nucleotide sequence: TGTGCCAGCAGGGGGGGGTCCTCCTACAATGAGCAGTTCTTC. It yields the protein CASRGGSSYNEQFF.